The rows below give T cell receptor beta chains drawn from one sample of a study of blood T cell repertoires in COVID-19. The assay was immunoSEQ multiplex PCR, and TCRdb's table has in-frame clones only and misses some. The table shows 150,000 or so clones, with 87% occurring only once. The specimen sequenced was peripheral blood. The receptors stem from a man older than 75 with acute or convalescent COVID-19. The CDR3 runs from the conserved cysteine through the conserved F or W. D genes are given only for firm matches. Clone size is stated in some rows and not others, as once, few, many or a class when expanded.

V gene	clone size	J gene	D gene	CDR3 protein	CDR3 DNA
TRBV12-3/TRBV12-4	-	TRBJ1-3	-	CASSEGSGNTIYF	TGTGCCAGCAGCGAGGGCTCTGGAAACACCATATATTTT
TRBV6-2/TRBV6-3	once	TRBJ1-2	TRBD1	CASSYSRTGHYGYTF	TGTGCCAGCAGTTACTCCCGGACAGGGCACTATGGCTACACCTTC
TRBV4-1	-	TRBJ1-1	TRBD1	CASSRDRGNTEAFF	TGCGCCAGCAGCCGCGACAGGGGGAACACTGAAGCTTTCTTT
TRBV30	-	TRBJ2-1	-	CAWSRQAFSYNEQFF	TGTGCCTGGAGTAGGCAGGCCTTCTCCTACAATGAGCAGTTCTTC
TRBV28	-	TRBJ1-1	TRBD1	CASSPRWDSGRAFF	TGTGCCAGCAGCCCCCGGTGGGACAGTGGGCGAGCTTTCTTT
TRBV5-6	-	TRBJ1-6	TRBD1	CASSLGAGTANSPLHF	TGTGCCAGCAGCTTGGGAGCCGGGACAGCTAATTCACCCCTCCACTTT
TRBV7-9	-	TRBJ1-5	-	CASSPSVDNQPQHF	TGTGCCAGCAGCCCATCAGTCGACAATCAGCCCCAGCATTTT
TRBV3-1/TRBV3-2	once	TRBJ1-2	TRBD1	CASNRGRSYGYTF	TGTGCCAGCAACAGGGGGAGGTCTTATGGCTACACCTTC
TRBV5-1	-	TRBJ2-3	-	CASRRGEAHTDTQYF	TGCGCCAGCCGCCGAGGTGAGGCGCACACAGATACGCAGTATTTT
TRBV18	-	TRBJ2-3	-	CASSTRVGGTDTQYF	TGTGCCAGCTCAACCCGGGTAGGGGGCACAGATACGCAGTATTTT
TRBV19	-	TRBJ2-3	-	CASSWPSTDTQYF	TGTGCCAGTTCATGGCCTAGCACAGATACGCAGTATTTT
TRBV7-6	-	TRBJ2-7	-	CASSLEAGPNGEQYF	TGTGCCAGCAGCTTAGAGGCAGGCCCTAACGGCGAGCAGTACTTC
TRBV6-6	once	TRBJ1-5	-	CASIAQGNSNQPQHF	TGTGCCAGCATCGCCCAGGGCAATAGCAATCAGCCCCAGCATTTT
TRBV7-2	-	TRBJ2-6	-	CASSLAGAYSGANVLTF	TGTGCCAGCAGCTTAGCTGGGGCTTACTCTGGGGCCAACGTCCTGACTTTC
TRBV19	many	TRBJ1-6	-	CASKEPGESPLHF	TGTGCCAGTAAAGAACCAGGGGAGTCACCCCTCCACTTT
TRBV4-2	-	TRBJ1-5	-	CASSHVGGLDQPQHF	TGTGCCAGCAGCCATGTCGGGGGGTTAGACCAGCCCCAGCATTTT
TRBV3-1/TRBV3-2	-	TRBJ2-1	-	CASSPASRAVYNEQFF	TGTGCCAGCAGCCCAGCCTCGCGGGCGGTCTACAATGAGCAATTCTTC
TRBV19	-	TRBJ2-5	TRBD2	CASSIDLARPTEGTSLETQYF	TGTGCCAGTAGTATAGATCTCGCGCGCCCTACGGAGGGGACTAGTCTCGAGACCCAGTACTTC
TRBV6-6	-	TRBJ1-1	-	CASSYSPFRGRTEAFF	TGTGCCAGCAGTTACTCGCCCTTTAGGGGTAGGACTGAAGCTTTCTTT
TRBV27	-	TRBJ1-5	-	CASSLTRSNQPQHF	TGTGCCAGCAGTTTAACCCGGTCAAATCAGCCCCAGCATTTT
TRBV5-1	-	TRBJ2-7	-	CASRVQGNSYEQYF	TGCGCCAGCAGAGTTCAGGGTAATAGCTACGAGCAGTACTTC
TRBV20-1	-	TRBJ2-3	-	CSALADTQYF	TGCAGTGCTCTAGCAGATACGCAGTATTTT
TRBV7-3	few	TRBJ2-3	-	CASGAGYGTDTQYF	TGTGCCAGCGGGGCGGGATATGGCACAGATACGCAGTATTTT
TRBV19	-	TRBJ2-2	-	CASSMKSANTGELFF	TGTGCCAGTAGTATGAAGAGCGCGAACACCGGGGAGCTGTTTTTT
TRBV15	-	TRBJ2-3	TRBD1	CATSIGTGTDTQYF	TGTGCCACCAGCATCGGGACAGGGACCGATACGCAGTATTTT
TRBV28	-	TRBJ2-7	-	CASKLRGLGEQYF	TGTGCCAGCAAGCTTCGGGGGTTGGGCGAGCAGTACTTC
TRBV7-3	-	TRBJ1-1	TRBD1	CASKEQGANTEAFF	TGTGCCAGTAAAGAACAGGGGGCGAACACTGAAGCTTTCTTT
TRBV6-5	-	TRBJ2-2	-	CASSYSWTHNTGELFF	TGTGCCAGCAGTTACTCGTGGACTCATAACACCGGGGAGCTGTTTTTT
TRBV4-1	-	TRBJ1-5	-	CASSPPGASNQPQHF	TGCGCCAGCAGCCCCCCAGGGGCCAGCAATCAGCCCCAGCATTTT
TRBV7-8	-	TRBJ1-1	TRBD1	CASSPGTANTEAFF	TGTGCCAGCAGCCCGGGGACAGCGAACACTGAAGCTTTCTTT
TRBV19	-	TRBJ1-2	-	CASSIARGNYGYTF	TGTGCCAGTAGTATAGCGAGAGGAAACTATGGCTACACCTTC
TRBV7-3	-	TRBJ2-3	-	CASSFGGRTDTQYF	TGTGCCAGCAGCTTCGGCGGCCGCACAGATACGCAGTATTTT
TRBV29-1	-	TRBJ1-3	-	CSVELESGGNTIYF	TGCAGCGTTGAGTTGGAGTCGGGAGGAAACACCATATATTTT
TRBV24-1	-	TRBJ2-4	TRBD2	CATSDHSGGKNIQYF	TGTGCCACCAGTGACCACAGCGGGGGCAAAAACATTCAGTACTTC
TRBV6-5	-	TRBJ1-1	TRBD1	CASSLQGAGAEAFF	TGTGCCAGCAGCTTACAGGGGGCCGGAGCTGAAGCTTTCTTT
TRBV5-6	-	TRBJ2-5	-	CASSLYLTGEETQYF	TGTGCCAGCAGCTTGTACCTGACGGGGGAAGAGACCCAGTACTTC
TRBV10-2	once	TRBJ2-2	TRBD2	CASSVAGANTGELFF	TGCGCCAGCAGTGTTGCGGGAGCCAACACCGGGGAGCTGTTTTTT
TRBV15	once	TRBJ2-1	-	CATSVEGVHSRPYNEQFF	TGTGCCACCAGCGTAGAGGGGGTCCACAGCCGCCCGTACAATGAGCAGTTCTTC
TRBV5-1	-	TRBJ2-6	TRBD1	CASRRQGAAGANVLTF	TGCGCCAGCAGGAGGCAGGGGGCTGCTGGGGCCAACGTCCTGACTTTC
TRBV6-5	-	TRBJ1-4	-	CANLKSGFFEKLFF	TGTGCCAACCTAAAGTCAGGGTTCTTTGAAAAACTGTTTTTT
TRBV5-4	-	TRBJ2-7	TRBD2	CASSLAPGLASYEQYF	TGTGCCAGCAGCTTGGCCCCGGGACTAGCGTCCTACGAGCAGTACTTC
TRBV28	-	TRBJ1-2	-	CASSLKQGFFYGYTF	TGTGCCAGCAGTTTAAAACAGGGATTTTTCTATGGCTACACCTTC
TRBV5-1	-	TRBJ1-1	TRBD1	CASSNGQGLNTEAFF	TGCGCCAGCAGCAACGGACAGGGGCTGAATACTGAAGCTTTCTTT
TRBV9	-	TRBJ2-1	TRBD2	CASSVSSGINNEQFF	TGTGCCAGCAGCGTTTCCAGCGGGATCAACAATGAGCAGTTCTTC
TRBV7-9	-	TRBJ1-1	-	CASSLQGDTEAFF	TGTGCCAGCAGCCTTCAAGGGGACACTGAAGCTTTCTTT
TRBV10-3	-	TRBJ2-2	TRBD2	CAISSGRAETGELFF	TGTGCCATCAGCAGCGGGAGGGCCGAAACCGGGGAGCTGTTTTTT
TRBV19	-	TRBJ1-5	-	CASSSRLQGSNQPQHF	TGTGCCAGTAGTTCCCGCCTACAGGGAAGCAATCAGCCCCAGCATTTT
TRBV9	-	TRBJ2-1	-	CASSVAYGQGEQFF	TGTGCCAGCAGCGTCGCTTATGGGCAGGGTGAGCAGTTCTTC